This is a list of T cell receptor beta chains from one sample in a study of blood T cell repertoires in COVID-19. The protocol was immunoSEQ multiplex PCR, while the TCRdb copy is restricted to in-frame clones and leaves out a portion. The table shows about 250,000 clones, with 80% to 90% occurring only once. Sequenced material: peripheral blood. The receptors were gathered from a woman in her 70s with acute or convalescent COVID-19. CDR3s include the opening cysteine and the closing phenylalanine or tryptophan. A D gene is named only where the DNA matches it firmly. Size is omitted from some rows. Given values are once, few, many or a class for expanded clones.

d_gene: TRBD1; j_gene: TRBJ2-1; abundance: few; v_gene: TRBV11-2; CDR3aa: CASSRRQGGNEQFF; CDR3nt: TGTGCCAGCAGCCGACGACAGGGGGGGAATGAGCAGTTCTTC
d_gene: TRBD1; j_gene: TRBJ2-1; abundance: few; v_gene: TRBV5-6; CDR3aa: CASSSKTGDVGYEQFF; CDR3nt: TGTGCCAGCAGCTCCAAGACAGGGGATGTTGGGTATGAGCAGTTCTTC
d_gene: TRBD2; j_gene: TRBJ2-7; abundance: .; v_gene: TRBV18; CDR3aa: CASSPGIPAGSSYEQYF; CDR3nt: TGTGCCAGCTCACCTGGAATCCCAGCGGGGAGCTCCTACGAGCAGTACTTC
d_gene: .; j_gene: TRBJ1-6; abundance: .; v_gene: TRBV2; CDR3aa: CASSLRDLLNSPLHF; CDR3nt: TGTGCCAGCAGCCTCCGGGATCTACTTAATTCACCCCTCCACTTT
d_gene: .; j_gene: TRBJ2-3; abundance: .; v_gene: TRBV11-2; CDR3aa: CASSQTQEATDTQYF; CDR3nt: TGTGCCAGCAGCCAAACTCAGGAGGCCACAGATACGCAGTATTTT
d_gene: .; j_gene: TRBJ1-2; abundance: .; v_gene: TRBV4-2; CDR3aa: CASSQLIDSPYGYTF; CDR3nt: TGTGCCAGCAGCCAATTAATAGACAGCCCGTATGGCTACACCTTC
d_gene: .; j_gene: TRBJ2-5; abundance: .; v_gene: TRBV27; CDR3aa: CASSPIHRILGETQYF; CDR3nt: TGTGCCAGCAGTCCCATTCACAGGATCTTGGGGGAGACCCAGTACTTC
d_gene: TRBD1; j_gene: TRBJ1-3; abundance: .; v_gene: TRBV5-1; CDR3aa: CASSLQGAQAGNTIYF; CDR3nt: TGCGCCAGCAGCTTACAGGGGGCGCAGGCTGGAAACACCATATATTTT
d_gene: TRBD1; j_gene: TRBJ1-2; abundance: once; v_gene: TRBV6-5; CDR3aa: CAAAGSTDRFYGYTF; CDR3nt: TGTGCCGCCGCCGGTAGCACGGACAGGTTTTATGGCTACACCTTC
d_gene: .; j_gene: TRBJ1-5; abundance: .; v_gene: TRBV4-1; CDR3aa: CASSQGAGRNQPQHF; CDR3nt: TGCGCCAGCAGCCAAGGGGCAGGGAGGAATCAGCCCCAGCATTTT
d_gene: .; j_gene: TRBJ1-4; abundance: .; v_gene: TRBV19; CDR3aa: CATKQAQREKLFF; CDR3nt: TGTGCCACCAAACAGGCTCAGCGCGAAAAACTGTTTTTT
d_gene: TRBD1; j_gene: TRBJ1-5; abundance: .; v_gene: TRBV10-3; CDR3aa: CAISPGQARNQPQHF; CDR3nt: TGTGCCATCAGCCCGGGACAGGCCCGGAATCAGCCCCAGCATTTT
d_gene: .; j_gene: TRBJ2-4; abundance: .; v_gene: TRBV28; CDR3aa: CASSWTANIQYF; CDR3nt: TGTGCCAGCAGTTGGACAGCAAACATTCAGTACTTC
d_gene: .; j_gene: TRBJ2-2; abundance: .; v_gene: TRBV30; CDR3aa: CAWSVSDTGELFF; CDR3nt: TGTGCCTGGAGTGTAAGCGACACCGGGGAGCTGTTTTTT
d_gene: TRBD1; j_gene: TRBJ1-2; abundance: .; v_gene: TRBV7-2; CDR3aa: CASSTQPSGTGTGYTF; CDR3nt: TGTGCCAGCAGCACACAACCTTCCGGGACAGGGACTGGCTACACCTTC
d_gene: .; j_gene: TRBJ2-2; abundance: .; v_gene: TRBV10-3; CDR3aa: CAIREGTDTGELFF; CDR3nt: TGTGCCATCAGAGAGGGTACGGACACCGGGGAGCTGTTTTTT
d_gene: TRBD1; j_gene: TRBJ1-1; abundance: .; v_gene: TRBV11-2; CDR3aa: CASSENRGGYTEAFF; CDR3nt: TGTGCCAGCAGCGAAAACAGGGGCGGATATACTGAAGCTTTCTTT
d_gene: .; j_gene: TRBJ1-5; abundance: .; v_gene: TRBV28; CDR3aa: CASSLQGKGQPQHF; CDR3nt: TGTGCCAGCAGTTTACAGGGGAAGGGTCAGCCCCAGCATTTT
d_gene: .; j_gene: TRBJ1-6; abundance: .; v_gene: TRBV5-1; CDR3aa: CASSSTVGNSPLHF; CDR3nt: TGCGCCAGCAGCTCGACAGTGGGTAATTCACCCCTCCACTTT
d_gene: .; j_gene: TRBJ2-1; abundance: .; v_gene: TRBV11-2; CDR3aa: CASSLAGVYNEQFF; CDR3nt: TGTGCCAGCAGCTTAGCGGGGGTATACAATGAGCAGTTCTTC
d_gene: TRBD1; j_gene: TRBJ2-5; abundance: .; v_gene: TRBV27; CDR3aa: CASSLRYRTGATETQYF; CDR3nt: TGTGCCAGCAGTTTACGTTATCGCACAGGGGCCACGGAGACCCAGTACTTC
d_gene: .; j_gene: TRBJ1-2; abundance: .; v_gene: TRBV27; CDR3aa: CASSLFAGANYGYTF; CDR3nt: TGTGCCAGCAGTTTATTCGCAGGGGCTAACTATGGCTACACCTTC
d_gene: TRBD1; j_gene: TRBJ1-2; abundance: .; v_gene: TRBV6-2/TRBV6-3; CDR3aa: CASSLIQGARGYTF; CDR3nt: TGTGCCAGCAGCTTGATACAGGGGGCTAGGGGCTACACCTTC
d_gene: TRBD2; j_gene: TRBJ2-1; abundance: .; v_gene: TRBV15; CDR3aa: CATSRGSRVAGSSYNEQFF; CDR3nt: TGTGCCACCAGCAGAGGTAGCAGGGTAGCGGGGAGCTCCTACAATGAGCAGTTCTTC
d_gene: TRBD1; j_gene: TRBJ1-2; abundance: .; v_gene: TRBV3-1/TRBV3-2; CDR3aa: CASSRTTGGASGYTF; CDR3nt: TGTGCCAGCAGCCGGACGACAGGGGGCGCATCTGGCTACACCTTC
d_gene: TRBD1; j_gene: TRBJ2-3; abundance: .; v_gene: TRBV24-1; CDR3aa: CATSDLGLQGKSYDTQYF; CDR3nt: TGTGCCACCAGTGATTTAGGTCTACAGGGGAAATCTTATGATACGCAGTATTTT
d_gene: .; j_gene: TRBJ1-1; abundance: .; v_gene: TRBV19; CDR3aa: CASNPTGLNTEAFF; CDR3nt: TGTGCCAGTAACCCCACAGGTTTGAACACTGAAGCTTTCTTT
d_gene: TRBD1; j_gene: TRBJ2-1; abundance: .; v_gene: TRBV5-1; CDR3aa: CASQPQGAGEQFF; CDR3nt: TGCGCCAGCCAGCCACAGGGGGCAGGTGAGCAGTTCTTC
d_gene: .; j_gene: TRBJ1-2; abundance: .; v_gene: TRBV6-5; CDR3aa: CASSSSGFYYGYTF; CDR3nt: .
d_gene: .; j_gene: TRBJ1-6; abundance: .; v_gene: TRBV18; CDR3aa: CASSPVSTYNSPLHF; CDR3nt: TGTGCCAGCTCACCGGTTAGCACCTATAATTCACCCCTCCACTTT
d_gene: TRBD1; j_gene: TRBJ2-3; abundance: .; v_gene: TRBV5-8; CDR3aa: CASSSDRGFSYTQYF; CDR3nt: TGTGCCAGCAGTTCTGACAGGGGGTTTTCATATACGCAGTATTTT
d_gene: TRBD1; j_gene: TRBJ1-2; abundance: .; v_gene: TRBV6-5; CDR3aa: CASRRDRGSYTF; CDR3nt: TGTGCCAGCCGCCGGGACAGGGGAAGCTACACCTTC
d_gene: .; j_gene: TRBJ2-7; abundance: .; v_gene: TRBV7-8; CDR3aa: CASSLDRTEQYF; CDR3nt: TGTGCCAGCAGCTTAGACCGTACTGAGCAGTACTTC
d_gene: .; j_gene: TRBJ1-1; abundance: many; v_gene: TRBV7-9; CDR3aa: CASSYDRITEAFF; CDR3nt: TGTGCCAGCAGCTACGACAGGATCACTGAAGCTTTCTTT
d_gene: TRBD1; j_gene: TRBJ2-7; abundance: .; v_gene: TRBV5-6; CDR3aa: CASSSRTGAYEQYF; CDR3nt: TGTGCCAGCAGCTCCCGGACAGGGGCCTACGAGCAGTACTTC
d_gene: TRBD1; j_gene: TRBJ1-3; abundance: .; v_gene: TRBV28; CDR3aa: CASSPLGTGTGNTIYF; CDR3nt: TGTGCCAGCAGTCCACTCGGGACAGGGACTGGAAACACCATATATTTT
d_gene: .; j_gene: TRBJ1-2; abundance: once; v_gene: TRBV18; CDR3aa: CASPPPVGAGDSNYGYTF; CDR3nt: TGTGCCAGCCCACCACCGGTGGGGGCAGGAGATTCTAACTATGGCTACACCTTC
d_gene: .; j_gene: TRBJ1-6; abundance: few; v_gene: TRBV11-2; CDR3aa: CASSLYRRSPLHF; CDR3nt: TGTGCCAGCAGCTTATATCGTCGGTCACCCCTCCACTTT
d_gene: .; j_gene: TRBJ2-7; abundance: .; v_gene: TRBV24-1; CDR3aa: CATSDPNRDEQYF; CDR3nt: TGTGCCACCAGTGACCCGAACCGGGACGAGCAGTACTTC
d_gene: TRBD2; j_gene: TRBJ2-7; abundance: .; v_gene: TRBV7-8; CDR3aa: CASSFGDRAGGPYEQYF; CDR3nt: TGTGCCAGCAGCTTCGGGGATCGGGCGGGGGGGCCCTACGAGCAGTACTTC
d_gene: .; j_gene: TRBJ1-2; abundance: .; v_gene: TRBV25-1; CDR3aa: CASSGLGDTDYGYTF; CDR3nt: TGTGCCAGCAGTGGTCTGGGGGACACAGACTATGGCTACACCTTC
d_gene: .; j_gene: TRBJ1-4; abundance: .; v_gene: TRBV5-1; CDR3aa: CASSHGGTNEKLFF; CDR3nt: TGCGCCAGCAGCCACGGGGGAACTAATGAAAAACTGTTTTTT
d_gene: .; j_gene: TRBJ1-1; abundance: .; v_gene: TRBV30; CDR3aa: CAWRPDRYTEAFF; CDR3nt: TGTGCCTGGCGCCCCGACAGGTACACTGAAGCTTTCTTT
d_gene: .; j_gene: TRBJ1-3; abundance: .; v_gene: TRBV6-5; CDR3aa: CASTRISGNTIYF; CDR3nt: TGTGCCAGCACTAGGATCTCTGGAAACACCATATATTTT
d_gene: TRBD1; j_gene: TRBJ2-7; abundance: .; v_gene: TRBV29-1; CDR3aa: CSVGQGVSYEQYF; CDR3nt: TGCAGCGTTGGACAGGGGGTCTCCTACGAGCAGTACTTC
d_gene: .; j_gene: TRBJ1-2; abundance: once; v_gene: TRBV18; CDR3aa: CASSPSTLDGYTF; CDR3nt: TGTGCCAGCTCACCATCGACATTAGATGGCTACACCTTC
d_gene: .; j_gene: TRBJ1-6; abundance: .; v_gene: TRBV5-4; CDR3aa: CASSLPDSGNSPLHF; CDR3nt: TGTGCCAGCAGCTTACCGGACAGTGGGAATTCACCCCTCCACTTT
d_gene: .; j_gene: TRBJ2-5; abundance: .; v_gene: TRBV19; CDR3aa: CASSMRQGQETQYF; CDR3nt: TGTGCCAGTAGTATGCGGCAGGGGCAAGAGACCCAGTACTTC
d_gene: TRBD1; j_gene: TRBJ1-1; abundance: .; v_gene: TRBV6-2/TRBV6-3; CDR3aa: CASRPPGQGITEAFF; CDR3nt: TGTGCCAGCAGACCTCCGGGACAGGGAATCACTGAAGCTTTCTTT
d_gene: .; j_gene: TRBJ2-5; abundance: .; v_gene: TRBV7-7; CDR3aa: CASSLSGIQETQYF; CDR3nt: TGTGCTAGCAGCCTGTCCGGGATTCAAGAGACCCAGTACTTC
d_gene: .; j_gene: TRBJ2-2; abundance: .; v_gene: TRBV29-1; CDR3aa: CSAGVARAGELFF; CDR3nt: TGCAGCGCAGGGGTGGCCCGGGCCGGGGAGCTGTTTTTT
d_gene: TRBD1; j_gene: TRBJ2-1; abundance: .; v_gene: TRBV2; CDR3aa: CASSPGQSSYNEQFF; CDR3nt: TGTGCCAGCAGTCCGGGACAGAGCTCCTACAATGAGCAGTTCTTC